The sequence of this T cell receptor beta chain was determined in a study of blood T cell repertoires in COVID-19. Study-level background: The cDNA or gDNA used as material had been derived from T cells, B-cell-depleted T cells, or PBMCs.

This CDR3 is built from 13 residues. CDR1 is MNHEY, CDR2 SVGAGI, per germline. V gave up 6 bases and J gave up 3 bases, with 11 bases separating them. Authors' data handling: Reference gene primer amplification in the assay estimated nucleated cell counts. Only in-frame clones appear in the TCRdb table, and some are missing; sequencing was by immunoSEQ multiplex PCR. Clone size and V and J calls were adopted from that table, with D and trimming inferred from the DNA. The data show roughly 240,000 clones, roughly 82% seen once. The genes are TRBV6-5 and TRBJ1-1; no clear D gene. Input material: peripheral blood. This clonotype originated in a man in his forties who had recovered from COVID-19. CDR3 amino acids: CASRINRDTEAFF. The CDR3 region has the DNA TGTGCCAGCAGGATAAACCGGGACACTGAAGCTTTCTTT.